The source of this T cell receptor beta chain is a study of response to subunit inactivated influenza vaccine. Whole-study results and caveats: The authors suggested that few new T cells are recruited per seasonal influenza vaccination.

A word on this clonotype: Its matching antigen is unknown.

TCRdb ran MiXCR on the RT-PCR reads and lists one entry per CDR3 protein. The sample consists of about 190,000 distinct CDR3 sequences, 13% to 15% of them appearing once. The germline V gene encodes CDR1 SGHTA and CDR2 FQGNSA. With 3 bases removed from V and 5 bases from J, the gap between germline ends came to 9 bases. The CDR3 sequence is 13 residues long. V usage is TRBV7-2 and J usage is TRBJ2-3, with D perhaps matching TRBD2 (5 bases). The sample consisted of CD8+ T cells sorted from PBMCs, taken roughly 5 days after vaccination. The receptor was derived from a man between 45 and 60 years old who received an inactivated influenza vaccine. CDR3 protein: CASSFYSGDTQYF. The CDR3 DNA follows: TGTGCCAGCAGCTTCTACAGCGGAGATACGCAGTATTTT.